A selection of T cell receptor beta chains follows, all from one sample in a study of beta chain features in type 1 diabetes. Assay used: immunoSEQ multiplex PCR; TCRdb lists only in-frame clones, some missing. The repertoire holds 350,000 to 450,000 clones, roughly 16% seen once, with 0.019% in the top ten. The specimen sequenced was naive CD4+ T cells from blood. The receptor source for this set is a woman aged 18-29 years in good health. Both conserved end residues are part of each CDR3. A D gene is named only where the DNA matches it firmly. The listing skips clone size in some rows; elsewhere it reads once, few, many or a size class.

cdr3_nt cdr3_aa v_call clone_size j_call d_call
TGTGCCAGTAAGCAGGGGGCAGCGGGCGAGCAGTACTTC CASKQGAAGEQYF TRBV6-5 NA TRBJ2-7 TRBD1
TGTGCCAGCAGTTCACCCGGACTAAAGCAGTTCTTC CASSSPGLKQFF TRBV28 NA TRBJ2-1 NA
TGTGCCAGTAGTCTCACCCTCGGGAGCGGGGGACTCCAAGAGACCCAGTACTTC CASSLTLGSGGLQETQYF TRBV19 NA TRBJ2-5 TRBD2
TGTGCCAGCAGCCAAGAAACGGCAGGGGTGGGGGAGCAGTACTTC CASSQETAGVGEQYF TRBV4-2 NA TRBJ2-7 NA
TGTGCCAGCAGTACCTACAGGGACGGCTACACCTTC CASSTYRDGYTF TRBV6-6 few TRBJ1-2 NA
TGTGCTAGTTCTTACAGGGGATGGGAGCAGTTCTTC CASSYRGWEQFF TRBV12-5 NA TRBJ2-1 TRBD1
TGCAGCGTTGATGGTACTAGCGGGAGAGGCACAGATACGCAGTATTTT CSVDGTSGRGTDTQYF TRBV29-1 NA TRBJ2-3 TRBD2
TGTGCCAGCAGCCCCGGACCGGACAGGGGAAACACCATATATTTT CASSPGPDRGNTIYF TRBV7-3 NA TRBJ1-3 TRBD1
TGTGCCTGGAGCGCGGGACAGGGGGTGGGGTATGGCTACACCTTC CAWSAGQGVGYGYTF TRBV30 NA TRBJ1-2 TRBD1
TGTGCCAGCTCACCACGAGCGGTCCAAGGGAAGGAGACCCAGTACTTC CASSPRAVQGKETQYF TRBV18 NA TRBJ2-5 NA
TGTGCCAGCACACAGGGGATCGCTGGATTGGATGAGCAGTTCTTC CASTQGIAGLDEQFF TRBV19 NA TRBJ2-1 TRBD1
TGCGCCAGCAGCGGCGGGCAGATGAACACTGAAGCTTTCTTT CASSGGQMNTEAFF TRBV5-1 few TRBJ1-1 NA
TGTGCCTCCCGCTGGGGCAGGAGCTCCTACGAGCAGTACTTC CASRWGRSSYEQYF TRBV6-5 few TRBJ2-7 NA
TGTGCCAGCAGTTTAAGGGGTTTCGGGAATCAGCCCCAGCATTTT CASSLRGFGNQPQHF TRBV27 NA TRBJ1-5 NA
TGTGCCAGCAGCGTAGACAGGTCCCATGGCTACACCTTC CASSVDRSHGYTF TRBV9 NA TRBJ1-2 NA
TGTGCCACCAGCAGAGCCTCCGTAGCGGGGAGACTCAATGAGCAGTTCTTC CATSRASVAGRLNEQFF TRBV15 NA TRBJ2-1 TRBD2
TGTGCCAGTAGTATTAGGCGGACAGCGGTATCTGGGGCCAACGTCCTGACTTTC CASSIRRTAVSGANVLTF TRBV19 few TRBJ2-6 NA
TGCGCCAGCAGCCTTGGGACAGGGGGTGCCGGAGATACGCAGTATTTT CASSLGTGGAGDTQYF TRBV4-3 NA TRBJ2-3 TRBD1
TGTGCCTGGAGTAGGGAGGGCCTCTATGGCTACACCTTC CAWSREGLYGYTF TRBV30 few TRBJ1-2 NA
TGTGCCTGGAGTACGGGGACAGGGGGTTCGATGAACACTGAAGCTTTCTTT CAWSTGTGGSMNTEAFF TRBV30 NA TRBJ1-1 TRBD1
TGTGCCTGGAGTGCTCAGTCCGGGACAGTCTATGGCTACACCTTC CAWSAQSGTVYGYTF TRBV30 few TRBJ1-2 TRBD1
TGCAGCGCGGACAGAGGCACTGAAGCTTTCTTT CSADRGTEAFF TRBV29-1 few TRBJ1-1 NA
TGTGCCAGCAGCTTAGAGTCTGCCAGGACTAACTATGGCTACACCTTC CASSLESARTNYGYTF TRBV11-2 NA TRBJ1-2 NA
TGTGCCAGCAGCCGACTAGCGGGGGATCTCTACAATGAGCAGTTCTTC CASSRLAGDLYNEQFF TRBV7-6 few TRBJ2-1 TRBD2
TGCGCCAGCAGCCAAGATTCGCGACTCGCCACCTCAGATACGCAGTATTTT CASSQDSRLATSDTQYF TRBV4-3 few TRBJ2-3 NA
TGCGCCAGCAGCTTGGCCGCTGGGACTAGCGGGAGCTCCTACAATGAGCAGTTCTTC CASSLAAGTSGSSYNEQFF TRBV5-1 few TRBJ2-1 TRBD2
TGTGCCAGCACCACTAGCGGGAGGCAAAATGAGCAGTTCTTC CASTTSGRQNEQFF TRBV6-1 NA TRBJ2-1 TRBD2
TGTGCCAGCAGCCGACAGGAGCGAACCACAGATACGCAGTATTTT CASSRQERTTDTQYF TRBV7-2 few TRBJ2-3 NA
TGTGCCAGCAGTGATATAGTTGAAGCTTTCTTT CASSDIVEAFF TRBV2 few TRBJ1-1 NA
TGTGCCAGCTCACCGAGCGGGAGGGCCCAACGATACAGCACAGATACGCAGTATTTT CASSPSGRAQRYSTDTQYF TRBV18 few TRBJ2-3 TRBD2
TGTGCCAGCAGCAAAGGGACTAGCGGGGTTAGCTCCTACGAGCAGTACTTC CASSKGTSGVSSYEQYF TRBV5-4 NA TRBJ2-7 TRBD2
TGTGCCAGCAGCCAAGATCCAGAGGTCTTAAGCTCCTACAATGAGCAGTTCTTC CASSQDPEVLSSYNEQFF TRBV4-2 few TRBJ2-1 NA
TGTGCCAGCAGGCCAGATTGGCAGGGTTCCCCCGGGGAGCTGTTTTTT CASRPDWQGSPGELFF TRBV7-3 NA TRBJ2-2 NA
TGTGCCAGCAGCTCCCTTGGGACTAGCGGGAGTTTTGGGGAGCTGTTTTTT CASSSLGTSGSFGELFF TRBV7-8 NA TRBJ2-2 TRBD2
TGTGCCTGGAAGCACCCCCGGGAACACGGGGAGCTGTTTTTT CAWKHPREHGELFF TRBV30 few TRBJ2-2 NA
TGTGCCTGGAGCGTCGCCCGGGAGCAGTTCTTC CAWSVAREQFF TRBV30 few TRBJ2-1 NA
TGTGCCAGCGGATCTAGCGGGAGGGCTATGTCGTCCCAGTACTTC CASGSSGRAMSSQYF TRBV27 few TRBJ2-5 TRBD2
TGTGCCAGCAGCCCCTCCTCTAGCGGGAGAAGATATTTT CASSPSSSGRRYF TRBV14 NA TRBJ2-3 TRBD2
TGCAGCGTCAGCGTTGGCACAGATACGCAGTATTTT CSVSVGTDTQYF TRBV29-1 NA TRBJ2-3 NA